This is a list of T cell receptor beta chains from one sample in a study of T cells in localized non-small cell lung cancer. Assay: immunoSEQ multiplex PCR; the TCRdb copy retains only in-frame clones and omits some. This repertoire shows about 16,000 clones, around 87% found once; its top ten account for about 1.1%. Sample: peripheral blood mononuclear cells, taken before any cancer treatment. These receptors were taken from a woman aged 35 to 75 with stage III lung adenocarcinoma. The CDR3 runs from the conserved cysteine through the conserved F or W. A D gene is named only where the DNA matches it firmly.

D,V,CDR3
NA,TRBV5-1,CASSSGQGYEQFF
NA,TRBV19,CASSIRTDNQPQHF
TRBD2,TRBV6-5,CASSYSTSTSGGVTYF
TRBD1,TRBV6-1,CASRTDRGWADTQYF
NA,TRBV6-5,CASSSGGARYNEQFF
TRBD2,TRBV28,CASSSRAGGYEQYF
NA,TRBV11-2,CASSSNPGTEYEQYF
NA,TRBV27,CASMTSNHYEQYF
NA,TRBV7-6,CASSLGRGKNTGELFF
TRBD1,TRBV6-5,CASSYSQGANYEQYF
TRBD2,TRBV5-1,CASSFGVRGGTGELFF
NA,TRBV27,CASSAYEQYF
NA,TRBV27,CASSLLGETTDTQYF
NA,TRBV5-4,CASSLGGVGGSFEQFF
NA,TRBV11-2,CASSLVQGLSNEKLFF
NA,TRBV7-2,CASSPRARGRNTEAFF
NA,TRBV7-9,CASSLAEAGYLF
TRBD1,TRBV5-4,CASSLGGPGGGSPLHF
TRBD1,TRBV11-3,CASSFSRDRAGEQYF